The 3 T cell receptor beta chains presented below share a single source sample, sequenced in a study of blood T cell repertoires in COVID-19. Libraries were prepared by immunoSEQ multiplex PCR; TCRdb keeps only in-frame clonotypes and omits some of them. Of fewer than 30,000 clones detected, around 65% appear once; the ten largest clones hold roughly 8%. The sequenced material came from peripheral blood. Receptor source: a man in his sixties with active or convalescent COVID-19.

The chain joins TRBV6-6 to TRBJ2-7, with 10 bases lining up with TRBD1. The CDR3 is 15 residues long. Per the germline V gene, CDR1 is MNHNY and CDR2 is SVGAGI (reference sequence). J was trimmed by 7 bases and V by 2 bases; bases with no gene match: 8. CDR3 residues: CASSYGTGVVGEQYF. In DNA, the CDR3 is TGTGCCAGCAGTTACGGGACAGGGGTTGTAGGGGAGCAGTACTTC.

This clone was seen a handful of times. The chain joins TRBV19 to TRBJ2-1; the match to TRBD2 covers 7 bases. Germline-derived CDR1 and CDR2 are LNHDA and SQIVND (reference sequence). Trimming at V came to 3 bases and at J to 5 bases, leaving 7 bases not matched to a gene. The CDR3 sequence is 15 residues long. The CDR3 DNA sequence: TGTGCCAGTAGTATCTACCCGGGACTAAACAATGAGCAGTTCTTC. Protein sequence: CASSIYPGLNNEQFF.

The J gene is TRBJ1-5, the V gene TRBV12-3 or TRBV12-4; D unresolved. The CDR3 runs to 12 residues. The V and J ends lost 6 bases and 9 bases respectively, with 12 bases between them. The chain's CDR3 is CASSSGFGPQHF. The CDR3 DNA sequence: TGTGCCAGCAGCTCCGGTTTCGGGCCCCAGCATTTT.